This TCR beta chain is from a study of a mutant IDH1 vaccine in newly diagnosed glioma (dated by TCRdb to about 2021). For the wider study: Patients received eight vaccinations in weeks 1, 3, 5, 7, 11, 15, 19 and 23, corresponding to visits V03 through V10. In the chemotherapy-containing groups, vaccination started alongside temozolomide cycles, whereas in patients who had radiotherapy alone it started 4-6 weeks after radiotherapy. Peripheral blood samples were drawn at six visits, namely V03 (baseline), V05, V07, V10, V12 and V13. Of the roughly 30 treated patients, 62.5% were male and around 38% were female, and a mean age of roughly 40 years was recorded. For exploratory analyses, around 23 treated patients had longitudinal TCRB deep sequencing done wherever samples were available. Before enrollment, patients had received standard therapy of radiotherapy alone, temozolomide alone, or radiochemotherapy with temozolomide; most received the combination. Findings and caveats that apply to the study as a whole: Across multiple MHC alleles, vaccine-induced immune responses were seen in around 93% of patients. PBMC samples for TCRB deep sequencing were selected based on availability. Pseudoprogression appeared unrelated to alterations in the top peripheral T cell clonotypes detected by TCRB sequencing. The authors stated that sample limitations prevented analyses of patient blood samples from being reproduced.

The time point label corresponds to: week 11, during vaccination. Every vaccine dose consisted of 300 ug of a 20-mer mutant IDH1 peptide in Montanide, administered subcutaneously together with topical imiquimod. Donors had newly diagnosed WHO grade 3 or 4 IDH1-mutant astrocytomas with loss of nuclear ATRX. The samples were drawn from NOA16, a multicentre, single-arm, open-label phase I trial in Germany that tested a mutant IDH1 peptide vaccine in humans for the first time. The DNeasy Blood and Tissue Kit was used to extract genomic DNA from EDTA blood for TCRB sequencing. The V and J ends are trimmed by 3 bases and 8 bases, leaving 11 bases between them. The CDR3 spans 12 residues, from the cysteine through the phenylalanine. Kept here is only the CDR3 DNA, which spans 36 bases and is read in frame from base 1. The germline V gene (reference sequence) sets CDR1 to SGHKS and CDR2 to YYEKEE. Receptors were amplified or captured by the immunoSEQ multiplex PCR assay. Following the manufacturer's protocol, the hsTCRB Kit was used to amplify rearranged TCR beta chain sequences. TCRB libraries were sequenced on an Illumina MiSeq. As for the authors' bioinformatics: The proprietary platform of the kit vendor was used for demultiplexing, trimming and gene mapping. What TCRdb holds here is the immuneACCESS table cut down to in-frame rearrangements. Part of the clones is not present; checked against another copy, under half of the missing clones reflect an unresolved V gene, and the others are unexplained. V and J calls and clone size follow that table, whereas D and trimming were derived from the DNA. Counted in this sample were some 130,000 clones; around 80% of them appeared once. 4.5% to 7% of the sample rests with the top ten.

Concerning this clone itself: It has no known antigen specificity. It has no much larger one-base neighbor in the sample; base qualities were not kept.

Recombination connected TRBV5-5 to TRBJ1-1; a weak D assignment points to TRBD1 (5 bases agree). Sequenced here: PBMCs, sampled from a glioma patient whose treatment included an IDH1 peptide vaccine. The receptor's source is a man between 40 and 49 years old with glioma. The DNA is TGTGCCAGCAGCTCGTCCAGGGCAGAAGCTTTCTTT. Its coded protein is CASSSSRAEAFF.